A single TCR beta chain is shown here with its context. J gave up 1 base and V 0 bases, and 13 bases lay outside the gene matches. Germline assignment: CDR1 GTSNPN and CDR2 SVGIG (reference sequence). This CDR3 has 18 residues. This record belongs to a study of cytotoxic CD8 clonotypes in ibrutinib-treated CLL. The table came from immunoSEQ multiplex PCR; TCRdb's copy has only in-frame clones and leaves some out. The data hold approximately 200,000 clones, with over 60% observed a single time. The sequencing used PBMCs, collected after 24 months of ibrutinib treatment. The clonotype comes from a human donor with chronic lymphocytic leukemia. The J gene is TRBJ2-3, the V gene TRBV30, with TRBD2 identical over 7 bases. In DNA form, the CDR3 reads TGTGCCTGGAGTGTACGGGCTAGCGGCCGCCTGGGCACAGATACGCAGTATTTT. This translates into CAWSVRASGRLGTDTQYF.